These T cell receptor beta chains were read from a single sample in a study of blood T cell repertoires in COVID-19. The data were produced by immunoSEQ multiplex PCR, yet TCRdb's version contains in-frame clones alone and is incomplete. The table includes under 95,000 clones, approximately 88% detected once. Sequencing was carried out using peripheral blood. Receptor source: a man aged 55 to 70 with acute or convalescent COVID-19. CDR3s include the opening cysteine and the closing phenylalanine or tryptophan.

j_call v_call cdr3_aa
TRBJ1-5 TRBV3-1/TRBV3-2 CASSQEHDFQPQHF
TRBJ2-6 TRBV13 CASSLYSSGANVLTF
TRBJ1-4 TRBV6-2/TRBV6-3 CASSYSGRLATNEKLFF
TRBJ1-3 TRBV18 CASWQGAGSGNTIYF
TRBJ2-7 TRBV6-2/TRBV6-3 CASSLRKQGDEQYF
TRBJ1-1 TRBV4-3 CASSPSLTVNFEAFF
TRBJ1-3 TRBV10-3 CAISESFGSGNTIYF
TRBJ2-1 TRBV11-2 CASSLVGDRGLGEQFF
TRBJ2-1 TRBV7-8 CASSLDLAGVTYNEQFF
TRBJ2-4 TRBV6-5 CASTDRVAKNIQYF
TRBJ2-7 TRBV6-5 CASKETYEQYF
TRBJ1-6 TRBV9 CASSVTGTSYNSPLHF
TRBJ2-5 TRBV5-6 CASSSDILQETQYF
TRBJ2-5 TRBV18 CASSRNGGGSMGETQYF
TRBJ2-5 TRBV7-2 CASSLVGTGKVETQYF
TRBJ2-3 TRBV7-7 CASSTGTSSGDTQYF
TRBJ2-3 TRBV5-1 CASSLVAGSTDTQYF
TRBJ2-3 TRBV11-1 CASSQGTDTQYF
TRBJ2-5 TRBV19 CASSVTGTQETQYF
TRBJ2-1 TRBV29-1 CSVELVTAETYNEQFF
TRBJ2-3 TRBV2 CASSSGLAGTDTQYF
TRBJ2-1 TRBV7-2 CASSHNNEQFF
TRBJ1-2 TRBV19 CASSMDRETYGYTF
TRBJ1-1 TRBV18 CASSGFEGEAFF
TRBJ1-1 TRBV29-1 CSVGRGAFDSEAFF
TRBJ1-6 TRBV30 CAWSDGNSYNSPLHF
TRBJ1-1 TRBV14 CASSLMDRAVGRGTEAFF
TRBJ2-2 TRBV27 CASGAGGHTGELFF
TRBJ1-5 TRBV12-3/TRBV12-4 CASSLLGQPQHF
TRBJ2-1 TRBV4-3 CASSQDISGAFSYNEQFF
TRBJ1-6 TRBV3-1/TRBV3-2 CASSQGAGVNSPLHF
TRBJ2-7 TRBV6-5 CASTGQGSYEQYF
TRBJ1-4 TRBV3-1/TRBV3-2 CASSQGLRVRVTTNEKLFF
TRBJ2-2 TRBV4-3 CASSQDLAGGYTGELFF
TRBJ1-2 TRBV27 CASTSGALGGYTF
TRBJ1-3 TRBV19 CASNPGQGKGNTIYF
TRBJ1-4 TRBV19 CASSIGGRVEKLFF
TRBJ1-2 TRBV28 CASSPQDRGVVSYGYTF
TRBJ1-6 TRBV9 CASSVGARDSPLHF
TRBJ2-7 TRBV15 CATSRDHNEQYF
TRBJ1-6 TRBV2 CASSELEGSANSPLHF
TRBJ1-4 TRBV6-6 CASSYDSATNEKLFF
TRBJ1-5 TRBV18 CASSPGTGPGNQPQHF
TRBJ1-4 TRBV3-1/TRBV3-2 CASSTSGTGQFNEKLFF
TRBJ2-3 TRBV6-2/TRBV6-3 CASSGLAGAGTDTQYF
TRBJ1-2 TRBV21-1 CASISGPRPSYGYTF
TRBJ2-1 TRBV9 CASSALGQGPYNEQFF
TRBJ2-5 TRBV24-1 CATGAGGQETQYF
TRBJ1-5 TRBV4-2 CASSQETGQGNQPQHF
TRBJ2-6 TRBV11-2 CASSSQGAGANVLTF
TRBJ1-3 TRBV19 CASSPLTGGIGNTIYF